This T cell receptor (beta chain) originates from a study of T-cell memory formation after mild COVID-19. Study summary: Clusters of TCRs were largely donor specific.

Notes on the study in general: Clones shrinking between day 15 and 85 showed a balanced CD4/CD8 split, and those that grew later tilted toward CD4+. Contracting CD8+ clones were enriched in EMRA, CD4+ mainly in CM and EM. Pre-infection memory held some responding clones, suggesting pre-existing cross-reactive T cells responded.

On this clonotype: What it recognizes is unknown.

TCRdb processed the 5' RACE reads anew with MiXCR; each CDR3 protein has one entry. The data hold approximately 300,000 distinct CDR3 sequences, with 15% to 20% observed a single time. From germline, CDR1 is ENHRY and CDR2 SYGVKD. This CDR3 region has 14 residues. Trimming took 0 bases from V and 7 from J, leaving 12 bases between them. The receptor comes from a man younger than 35 who had mild COVID-19 (a few samples of this study predate the infection). Cell type and time point are not known. This sequence joins TRBV10-3 and TRBJ1-2; D is uncertain. Sequencing input: PBMCs or a T cell subset sorted from them (not recorded which). As DNA, the CDR3 is TGTGCCATCAGTGAGTCGAACGTCTTCGGTGGCTACACCTTC. Translation gives CAISESNVFGGYTF.